These 21 T cell receptor beta chains were all obtained from the same sample, sequenced in a study of immune evolution from preneoplasia to lung adenocarcinoma. Method: immunoSEQ multiplex PCR; TCRdb's copy keeps in-frame clones and lacks some. Of some 7,000 clones listed, around 80% are singletons. The sequencing sample was made of FFPE adjacent normal lung tissue. The receptors were gathered from a person between 55 and 80 years old with lung adenocarcinoma.

V is TRBV4-2 and J is TRBJ1-4, with D uncertain. The CDR3 extends over 14 amino acids. Germline V gene data show CDR1 as LGHNA and CDR2 as YNFKEQ. The V and J ends lost 5 bases and 5 bases respectively, with 12 bases between them. The CDR3 spells CASSDNSFNEKLFF. In DNA form, the CDR3 reads TGTGCCAGCAGCGACAACAGTTTCAATGAAAAACTGTTTTTT.

The CDR3 DNA reads TGTGCCAGCAGCTTGCCCCTCGGGGCGGGAGGCACCAACACCGGGGAGCTGTTTTTT. Translating gives CASSLPLGAGGTNTGELFF. The chain uses TRBV5-4 and TRBJ2-2; 8 bases map to TRBD2. After removal of 1 base from V and 2 bases from J, the junction contained 13 bases not matched to a gene. The CDR3 totals 19 residues. Germline lookup yields CDR1 SGHNT and CDR2 YYREEE (reference sequence).

The chain uses TRBV19 and TRBJ2-6; D is unclear. Germline V gene data show CDR1 as LNHDA and CDR2 as SQIVND (reference sequence). Trimming pared 8 bases from V and 3 bases from J, leaving 11 bases between. The CDR3 loop spans 14 amino acids. The CDR3 is CASGLRSGANVLTF. The CDR3 DNA reads as TGTGCCAGTGGTCTTCGTAGTGGGGCCAACGTCCTGACTTTC.

V is TRBV30 and J is TRBJ2-7, with 9 bases aligning to TRBD1. This CDR3 is built from 12 residues. Unmatched junction bases numbered 3, after V lost 7 bases and J lost 2 bases. The V gene's germline CDR1 is GTSNPN and CDR2 SVGIG (reference sequence). CDR3 nucleotides: TGTGCCTCACAGGGGGCCACCTACGAGCAGTACTTC. It encodes CASQGATYEQYF.

The chain employs TRBV5-1 and TRBJ2-3; D is perhaps TRBD1 (6 bases). CDR3 size: 15 residues. Per germline, CDR1 SGHRS and CDR2 YFSETQ. The V and J ends lost 1 base and 4 bases respectively, with 13 bases between them. The CDR3 here is CASSLRSGAADTQYF. CDR3 sequence (DNA): TGCGCCAGCAGCTTGAGGTCAGGGGCTGCAGATACGCAGTATTTT.

The chain links TRBV6-5 to TRBJ2-7, with 14 bases fitting TRBD2. CDR3 length equals 15 residues. Trimming at V came to 7 bases and at J to 5 bases, leaving 7 bases not matched to a gene. The V gene's germline CDR1 is MNHEY and CDR2 SVGAGI. CDR3: CASNPGLAGVNEQYF. The CDR3 DNA reads as TGTGCCAGCAACCCGGGACTAGCGGGAGTTAACGAGCAGTACTTC.

The V call is TRBV4-1, the J call TRBJ2-5, with a possible D match to TRBD1 (5 bases). Germline V CDR1 and CDR2: MGHRA, YSYEKL. The CDR3 has 16 residues. V dropped 4 bases and J dropped 1 base, with 16 bases sitting between them. CDR3 in DNA: TGCGCCAGCAGCCTTCGTCCAGGGATAACCCAAGAGACCCAGTACTTC. Translating gives CASSLRPGITQETQYF.

The chain uses TRBV4-1 and TRBJ2-7; weak D call: TRBD1 (6 bases). V shed 2 bases and J shed 0 bases, with 11 bases lying between them. The length of the CDR3 is 15 residues. CDR1 and CDR2 (germline): MGHRA, YSYEKL. The CDR3 spells CASSQTRDTSYEQYF. CDR3 nucleotides: TGCGCCAGCAGCCAAACCCGGGACACCTCCTACGAGCAGTACTTC.

The V gene is TRBV6-5, the J gene TRBJ2-3; D remains ambiguous. The CDR3 contains 13 residues. The ends were cut back, 6 bases at V and 0 bases at J, with 7 bases in the middle. Germline V gene lookup returns CDR1 MNHEY and CDR2 SVGAGI. CDR3 loop: CASSVQSTDTQYF. The DNA of the CDR3 is TGTGCCAGCAGCGTACAGAGCACAGATACGCAGTATTTT.

Here the CDR3 reads CASSLSGLGPIYGYTF. Written as DNA, the CDR3 is TGTGCCAGCAGCTTATCGGGCCTCGGGCCGATCTATGGCTACACCTTC. The chain is built from TRBV13 and TRBJ1-2; D gene unclear. The CDR3 consists of 16 residues. V lost 2 bases to trimming and J lost 4 bases, with 17 bases between them. Germline CDR1 is PRHDT and CDR2 is FYEKMQ (reference sequence).

The chain uses TRBV9 and TRBJ2-6, with 14 bases that match TRBD2. Trimming at V came to 0 bases and at J to 1 base, leaving 9 bases not matched to a gene. Germline-derived CDR1 and CDR2 are SGDLS and YYNGEE. The CDR3 length is 21 residues. The DNA of the CDR3 is TGTGCCAGCAGCGTAGCTGGGACTAGCGGGAGTTCTAGTTCTGGGGCCAACGTCCTGACTTTC. It specifies CASSVAGTSGSSSSGANVLTF.

The chain carries TRBV11-2 and TRBJ2-3; D not certain. The CDR3 totals 12 residues. The V gene's germline CDR1 is SGHAT and CDR2 FQNNGV. Trimming cost V 5 bases and J 5 bases, with 8 bases left between them. The CDR3 DNA follows: TGTGCCAGCAGCAAGAACAAAGATACGCAGTATTTT. Protein product: CASSKNKDTQYF. Full variable domain (missing parts from reference TRBV11-2 and TRBJ2-3): EAGVAQSPRYKIIEKRQSVAFWCNPISGHATLYWYQQILGQGPKLLIQFQNNGVVDDSQLPKDRFSAERLKGVDSTLKIQPAKLEDSAVYLCASSKNKDTQYFGPGTRLTVL.

This chain uses TRBV7-9 with TRBJ1-5, with 9 nucleotides matching TRBD1. The ends lost 4 bases at V and 2 bases at J; junction bases unmatched: 9. The CDR3 is 17 residues long. The germline V gene encodes CDR1 SEHNR and CDR2 FQNEAQ (reference sequence). CDR3 DNA sequence: TGTGCCAGCAGCTCTAGCGGGGACAGGGACGGCAATCAGCCCCAGCATTTT. It translates to CASSSSGDRDGNQPQHF.

The chain recombines TRBV6-5 with TRBJ1-5; D unclear. The CDR3 has 13 residues. Germline V gene lookup returns CDR1 MNHEY and CDR2 SVGAGI. CDR3 residues: CACARVSNQPQHF. CDR3 in DNA: TGTGCATGCGCCCGGGTTAGCAATCAGCCCCAGCATTTT.

V is TRBV7-2 and J is TRBJ2-5; 7 nucleotides align to TRBD1. CDR1 is SGHTA, CDR2 FQGNSA, per germline. V lost 3 bases and J lost 5; bases outside the gene matches: 6. The CDR3 is 14 amino acids. CDR3 region: CASSLTGIGETQYF. In DNA, the CDR3 is TGTGCCAGCAGCTTGACAGGGATCGGGGAGACCCAGTACTTC.

The J gene is TRBJ2-3, the V gene TRBV5-1; tentative D call: TRBD2 (6 bases). Germline-derived CDR1 and CDR2 are SGHRS and YFSETQ. Trimming left V 2 bases short and J 10 bases short, with 23 bases between. The CDR3 covers 16 residues. The CDR3 spells CASSLNPGTAVQAQYF. CDR3 DNA: TGCGCCAGCAGCTTAAACCCCGGGACTGCCGTACAGGCGCAGTATTTT.

The chain carries TRBV4-1 and TRBJ2-5; 9 bases agree with TRBD2. V dropped 3 bases and J dropped 4; count of bases not matched to a gene: 3. Germline V CDR1 and CDR2: MGHRA, YSYEKL. The CDR3 runs 14 residues. As DNA, the CDR3 is TGCGCCAGCAGCCAGGGACTAGCCCCAGAGACCCAGTACTTC. Translating it yields CASSQGLAPETQYF.

The chain links TRBV30 to TRBJ2-7, with TRBD2 identical over 12 bases. Per the germline V gene, CDR1 is GTSNPN and CDR2 is SVGIG (reference sequence). The CDR3 extends over 15 amino acids. The junction had 6 bases not matched to a gene; V was cut back by 3 bases and J by 3 bases. CDR3 nucleotide sequence: TGTGCCTGGAGCAGACTAGCGGGAGAAAGCTACGAGCAGTACTTC. The encoded protein is CAWSRLAGESYEQYF. Full variable domain (remainder filled in from reference TRBV30 and TRBJ2-7): SQTIHQWPATLVQPVGSPLSLECTVEGTSNPNLYWYRQAAGRGLQLLFYSVGIGQISSEVPQNLSASRPQDRQFILSSKKLLLSDSGFYLCAWSRLAGESYEQYFGPGTRLTVT.

The chain combines TRBV15 with TRBJ2-5; possible D gene TRBD2, 5 bases. Trimming cost V 0 bases and J 1 base, with 9 bases left between them. Germline V gene sequence: CDR1 LNHNV, CDR2 YYDKDF (reference sequence). The CDR3 sequence is 15 residues long. CDR3 sequence (DNA): TGTGCCACCAGCAGAGAACTAGGTATCCAAGAGACCCAGTACTTC. Its protein is CATSRELGIQETQYF.

This CDR3 reads CASSGQPGQGAGTQYF. CDR3 sequence (DNA): TGTGCCAGCAGTGGGCAGCCGGGACAGGGAGCGGGTACGCAGTATTTT. The chain combines TRBV6-1 with TRBJ2-3; 9 positions match TRBD1. Per the germline V gene, CDR1 is MNHNS and CDR2 is SASEGT. Trimming removed 4 bases from V and 8 bases from J; junction bases left unmatched: 13. This CDR3 has 16 residues.

This chain joins TRBV2 and TRBJ2-1; D is possibly TRBD2 (5 bases). The CDR3 consists of 14 residues. V was pared by 4 bases and J by 4 bases, with 11 bases between. In germline, CDR1 is SNHLY, CDR2 FYNNEI. CDR3 sequence (DNA): TGTGCCAGCAGTGTTGCTAGCACTTACAATGAGCAGTTCTTC. Translated, it gives CASSVASTYNEQFF.